A selection of T cell receptor beta chains follows, all from one sample in a study of blood T cell repertoires in COVID-19. Only in-frame clones appear in the TCRdb table, and some are missing; sequencing was by immunoSEQ multiplex PCR. Of fewer than 300,000 clones listed, 75% to 95% were seen once; the top ten hold about 1.1%. The specimen sequenced was PBMCs or T cells enriched from blood (not recorded which). The source is a woman in her 30s who had recovered from COVID-19. CDR3s include the opening cysteine and the closing phenylalanine or tryptophan. Fields, in order: clone size, J gene, CDR3 length, V gene, D gene, CDR3 protein, CDR3 DNA. A D gene is named only where the DNA matches it firmly. Clone size is stated in some rows and not others, as once, few, many or a class when expanded.

size: -; J: TRBJ1-5; length: 15; V: TRBV7-9; D: TRBD1; CDR3: CASSLDTGVNQPQHF; DNA: TGTGCCAGCAGCTTAGATACAGGGGTGAATCAGCCCCAGCATTTT
size: -; J: TRBJ1-2; length: 13; V: TRBV6-5; D: -; CDR3: CASNEGGNYGYTF; DNA: TGTGCCAGCAACGAGGGAGGAAACTATGGCTACACCTTC
size: -; J: TRBJ1-2; length: 11; V: TRBV12-3/TRBV12-4; D: -; CDR3: CASSLKGGYTF; DNA: TGTGCCAGCAGTTTAAAGGGGGGCTACACCTTC
size: -; J: TRBJ1-4; length: 14; V: TRBV7-2; D: TRBD1; CDR3: CASGMTGGGEKLFF; DNA: TGTGCCAGCGGGATGACAGGGGGTGGTGAAAAACTGTTTTTT
size: -; J: TRBJ2-1; length: 16; V: TRBV5-1; D: TRBD2; CDR3: CASSLIGVAGDNEQFF; DNA: TGCGCCAGCAGCTTGATTGGAGTAGCGGGAGACAATGAGCAGTTCTTC
size: -; J: TRBJ2-3; length: 15; V: TRBV6-1; D: TRBD1; CDR3: CASSDITGGTDTQYF; DNA: TGTGCCAGCAGTGATATAACAGGGGGCACAGATACGCAGTATTTT
size: -; J: TRBJ2-7; length: 15; V: TRBV2; D: -; CDR3: CASRVGPSETYEQYF; DNA: TGTGCCAGCAGGGTTGGGCCTAGCGAAACCTACGAGCAGTACTTC
size: once; J: TRBJ2-3; length: 15; V: TRBV18; D: -; CDR3: CASLDRRGNTDTQYF; DNA: TGTGCCAGCCTGGACCGAAGAGGGAACACAGATACGCAGTATTTT
size: -; J: TRBJ1-6; length: 17; V: TRBV5-4; D: TRBD1; CDR3: CASSLGGRTGVNSPLHF; DNA: TGTGCCAGCAGCTTGGGGGGAAGGACAGGGGTTAATTCACCCCTCCACTTT
size: -; J: TRBJ2-1; length: 16; V: TRBV5-8; D: TRBD2; CDR3: CASSPGVAGPYNEQFF; DNA: TGTGCCAGCAGCCCCGGGGTAGCGGGACCCTACAATGAGCAGTTCTTC
size: -; J: TRBJ2-3; length: 16; V: TRBV6-2/TRBV6-3; D: -; CDR3: CASSSRTTGGTDTQYF; DNA: TGTGCCAGCAGTTCAAGGACAACTGGTGGCACAGATACGCAGTATTTT
size: -; J: TRBJ2-7; length: 17; V: TRBV6-2/TRBV6-3; D: TRBD2; CDR3: CASSYSFRREGLYEQYF; DNA: TGTGCCAGCAGTTACTCGTTTCGGCGGGAGGGCCTGTACGAGCAGTACTTC
size: -; J: TRBJ2-1; length: 15; V: TRBV6-5; D: TRBD1; CDR3: CASSLGTAFYNEQFF; DNA: TGTGCCAGCAGCCTCGGGACAGCCTTCTACAATGAGCAGTTCTTC
size: once; J: TRBJ2-7; length: 14; V: TRBV5-5; D: TRBD1; CDR3: CASSSGTEPYEQYF; DNA: TGTGCCAGCAGCTCCGGGACAGAGCCCTACGAGCAGTACTTC
size: -; J: TRBJ1-1; length: 11; V: TRBV20-1; D: -; CDR3: CSARRQAEAFF; DNA: TGCAGTGCTAGACGACAAGCTGAAGCTTTCTTT
size: once; J: TRBJ2-2; length: 18; V: TRBV4-2; D: TRBD1; CDR3: CASSQDARTGSNTGELFF; DNA: TGTGCCAGCAGCCAAGATGCCCGGACAGGGTCGAACACCGGGGAGCTGTTTTTT
size: -; J: TRBJ2-1; length: 16; V: TRBV3-1/TRBV3-2; D: TRBD2; CDR3: CASSQEIPSGYNEQFF; DNA: TGTGCCAGCAGCCAAGAGATCCCTAGCGGGTACAATGAGCAGTTCTTC
size: -; J: TRBJ2-7; length: 11; V: TRBV5-1; D: -; CDR3: CASSNHYEQYF; DNA: TGCGCCAGCAGCAATCACTACGAGCAGTACTTC
size: once; J: TRBJ1-3; length: 16; V: TRBV7-8; D: TRBD1; CDR3: CASSSRQGFSGNTIYF; DNA: TGTGCCAGCAGCTCCAGACAGGGTTTCTCTGGAAACACCATATATTTT
size: few; J: TRBJ1-4; length: 14; V: TRBV11-2; D: -; CDR3: CASNPTRSSEKLFF; DNA: TGTGCCAGCAACCCCACTAGAAGCTCTGAAAAACTGTTTTTT
size: -; J: TRBJ2-5; length: 14; V: TRBV6-5; D: -; CDR3: CASIRGGVQETQYF; DNA: TGTGCCAGCATTAGAGGTGGCGTCCAAGAGACCCAGTACTTC
size: -; J: TRBJ2-7; length: 14; V: TRBV14; D: TRBD2; CDR3: CASSQRSGPYEQYF; DNA: TGTGCCAGCAGCCAACGTAGCGGGCCCTACGAGCAGTACTTC
size: once; J: TRBJ2-7; length: 17; V: TRBV10-3; D: TRBD2; CDR3: CAISEGLTSGRPYEQYF; DNA: TGTGCCATCAGTGAAGGCCTGACTAGCGGGAGGCCGTACGAGCAGTACTTC
size: -; J: TRBJ2-1; length: 13; V: TRBV10-3; D: -; CDR3: CAIPGKLNNEQFF; DNA: TGTGCCATCCCGGGAAAACTGAACAATGAGCAGTTCTTC
size: -; J: TRBJ2-5; length: 15; V: TRBV2; D: TRBD2; CDR3: CASRVGLAGGETQYF; DNA: TGTGCCAGCAGAGTGGGACTAGCGGGAGGGGAGACCCAGTACTTC
size: -; J: TRBJ1-2; length: 13; V: TRBV12-3/TRBV12-4; D: -; CDR3: CASTMTANYGYTF; DNA: TGTGCCAGCACCATGACAGCAAACTATGGCTACACCTTC
size: -; J: TRBJ2-7; length: 10; V: TRBV29-1; D: -; CDR3: CSVQDYEQYF; DNA: TGCAGCGTTCAGGACTACGAGCAGTACTTC
size: -; J: TRBJ1-6; length: 15; V: TRBV30; D: -; CDR3: CAWSVSGRDNSPLHF; DNA: TGTGCCTGGAGTGTATCGGGGAGGGATAATTCACCCCTCCACTTT
size: -; J: TRBJ2-7; length: 15; V: TRBV19; D: -; CDR3: CASSSVDTSAYEQYF; DNA: TGTGCCAGTAGTAGCGTCGATACAAGCGCCTACGAGCAGTACTTC
size: -; J: TRBJ1-5; length: 15; V: TRBV5-8; D: TRBD1; CDR3: CASSSGTDSNQPQHF; DNA: TGTGCCAGCAGTTCCGGGACAGATAGCAATCAGCCCCAGCATTTT
size: -; J: TRBJ2-3; length: 12; V: TRBV18; D: -; CDR3: CASSSDSDTQYF; DNA: TGTGCCAGCTCATCGGACTCAGATACGCAGTATTTT
size: -; J: TRBJ2-7; length: 13; V: TRBV24-1; D: TRBD1; CDR3: CATSKGANYEQYF; DNA: TGTGCCACCAGTAAGGGGGCCAACTACGAGCAGTACTTC
size: -; J: TRBJ2-7; length: 16; V: TRBV4-3; D: TRBD2; CDR3: CASSQDQLAGEDEQYF; DNA: TGCGCCAGCAGCCAAGATCAGCTAGCGGGAGAGGACGAGCAGTACTTC
size: -; J: TRBJ2-1; length: 13; V: TRBV18; D: -; CDR3: CASSPFESDEQFF; DNA: TGTGCCAGCTCACCTTTTGAGAGCGACGAGCAGTTCTTC
size: -; J: TRBJ1-4; length: 15; V: TRBV9; D: TRBD1; CDR3: CASSPRDRAYEKLFF; DNA: TGTGCCAGCAGCCCCCGGGACAGGGCTTATGAAAAACTGTTTTTT
size: -; J: TRBJ1-5; length: 14; V: TRBV19; D: -; CDR3: CASKVSAGRQPQHF; DNA: TGTGCCAGTAAGGTGTCGGCAGGGCGTCAGCCCCAGCATTTT
size: -; J: TRBJ2-3; length: 16; V: TRBV5-1; D: -; CDR3: CASSLAAEEETDTQYF; DNA: TGCGCCAGCAGCTTGGCGGCCGAAGAGGAGACAGATACGCAGTATTTT
size: few; J: TRBJ2-1; length: 15; V: TRBV28; D: -; CDR3: CASRPIRGSYNEQFF; DNA: TGTGCCAGCAGACCTATCAGGGGTTCGTACAATGAGCAGTTCTTC
size: -; J: TRBJ2-1; length: 14; V: TRBV24-1; D: TRBD2; CDR3: CATSVGEGRNEQFF; DNA: TGTGCCACCAGTGTGGGGGAGGGCCGGAATGAGCAGTTCTTC
size: -; J: TRBJ2-2; length: 12; V: TRBV5-4; D: -; CDR3: CAIQGNTGELFF; DNA: TGTGCCATCCAGGGTAACACCGGGGAGCTGTTTTTT
size: -; J: TRBJ2-1; length: 14; V: TRBV30; D: TRBD1; CDR3: CAWSDRGQGVEQFF; DNA: TGTGCCTGGAGCGACAGGGGGCAGGGTGTTGAGCAGTTCTTC
size: once; J: TRBJ1-3; length: 14; V: TRBV7-2; D: -; CDR3: CASSLGGTGNTIYF; DNA: TGTGCCAGCAGCTTAGGAGGGACAGGAAACACCATATATTTT
size: -; J: TRBJ2-1; length: 15; V: TRBV7-2; D: -; CDR3: CASSLGLEGRKRQFF; DNA: TGTGCCAGCAGCTTGGGGTTGGAGGGACGGAAACGGCAGTTCTTC
size: -; J: TRBJ2-1; length: 17; V: TRBV4-3; D: -; CDR3: CASSQGRGRTVSDEQFF; DNA: TGCGCCAGCAGCCAAGGAAGGGGTAGGACGGTATCAGATGAGCAGTTCTTC
size: -; J: TRBJ2-6; length: 16; V: TRBV4-1; D: TRBD1; CDR3: CASSHHRGSGANVLTF; DNA: TGCGCCAGCAGCCATCACAGGGGAAGTGGGGCCAACGTCCTGACTTTC
size: -; J: TRBJ2-7; length: 12; V: TRBV2; D: -; CDR3: CASSEERSEQYF; DNA: TGTGCCAGCAGTGAAGAGCGATCCGAGCAGTACTTC
size: -; J: TRBJ2-3; length: 14; V: TRBV4-2; D: -; CDR3: CASSQDGSTDTQYF; DNA: TGTGCCAGCAGCCAAGATGGCAGCACAGATACGCAGTATTTT
size: -; J: TRBJ2-7; length: 14; V: TRBV30; D: TRBD2; CDR3: CAWSRLAGDYEQYF; DNA: TGTGCCTGGAGTCGGCTAGCGGGAGACTACGAGCAGTACTTC
size: -; J: TRBJ1-2; length: 14; V: TRBV28; D: TRBD1; CDR3: CASSPTGVFYGYTF; DNA: TGTGCCAGCAGTCCCACAGGGGTGTTCTATGGCTACACCTTC
size: once; J: TRBJ1-5; length: 15; V: TRBV6-6; D: TRBD1; CDR3: CASNEDRGSNQPQHF; DNA: TGTGCCAGCAACGAAGACAGGGGGAGCAATCAGCCCCAGCATTTT
size: once; J: TRBJ2-2; length: 14; V: TRBV4-1; D: -; CDR3: CASSARGNTGELFF; DNA: TGCGCCAGCAGCGCCAGGGGGAACACCGGGGAGCTGTTTTTT
size: once; J: TRBJ2-7; length: 15; V: TRBV18; D: -; CDR3: CASSPPGARAYEQYF; DNA: TGTGCCAGCTCACCACCGGGTGCGCGGGCCTACGAGCAGTACTTC
size: -; J: TRBJ1-2; length: 13; V: TRBV10-3; D: -; CDR3: CAITRQGSYGYTF; DNA: TGTGCCATCACCCGGCAGGGAAGCTATGGCTACACCTTC
size: once; J: TRBJ2-7; length: 12; V: TRBV5-6; D: -; CDR3: CASSLDTYEQYF; DNA: TGTGCCAGCAGCTTGGATACCTACGAGCAGTACTTC
size: -; J: TRBJ2-7; length: 15; V: TRBV7-8; D: TRBD2; CDR3: CASSARDAGAYEQYF; DNA: TGTGCCAGCAGCGCGAGGGACGCGGGGGCCTACGAGCAGTACTTC
size: once; J: TRBJ1-1; length: 15; V: TRBV4-2; D: -; CDR3: CASSQDEGERVEAFF; DNA: TGTGCCAGCAGCCAAGATGAGGGGGAAAGGGTTGAAGCTTTCTTT
size: -; J: TRBJ2-2; length: 13; V: TRBV10-3; D: -; CDR3: CAITSTYTGELFF; DNA: TGTGCCATCACCTCAACATACACCGGGGAGCTGTTTTTT